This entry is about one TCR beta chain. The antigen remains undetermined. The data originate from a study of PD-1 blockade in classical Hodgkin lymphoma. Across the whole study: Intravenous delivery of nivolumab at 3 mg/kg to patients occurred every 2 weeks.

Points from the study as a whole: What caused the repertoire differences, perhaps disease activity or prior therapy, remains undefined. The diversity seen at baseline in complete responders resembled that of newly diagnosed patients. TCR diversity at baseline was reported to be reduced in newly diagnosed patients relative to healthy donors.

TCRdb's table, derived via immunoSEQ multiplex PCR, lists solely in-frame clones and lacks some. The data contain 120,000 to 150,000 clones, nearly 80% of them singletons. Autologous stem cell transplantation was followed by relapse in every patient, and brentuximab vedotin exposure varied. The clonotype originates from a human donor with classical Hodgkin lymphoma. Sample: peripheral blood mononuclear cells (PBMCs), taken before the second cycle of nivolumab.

CDR3 amino acids: CASSFTGDETQYF. The CDR3 region has the DNA TGTGCCAGCAGTTTTACAGGGGATGAGACCCAGTACTTC. This chain connects TRBV2 to TRBJ2-5, with 7 positions matching TRBD1. The V and J ends lost 5 bases and 5 bases, in that order; junction bases with no gene match: 5. This CDR3 has 13 residues. Germline V gene sequence: CDR1 SNHLY, CDR2 FYNNEI.